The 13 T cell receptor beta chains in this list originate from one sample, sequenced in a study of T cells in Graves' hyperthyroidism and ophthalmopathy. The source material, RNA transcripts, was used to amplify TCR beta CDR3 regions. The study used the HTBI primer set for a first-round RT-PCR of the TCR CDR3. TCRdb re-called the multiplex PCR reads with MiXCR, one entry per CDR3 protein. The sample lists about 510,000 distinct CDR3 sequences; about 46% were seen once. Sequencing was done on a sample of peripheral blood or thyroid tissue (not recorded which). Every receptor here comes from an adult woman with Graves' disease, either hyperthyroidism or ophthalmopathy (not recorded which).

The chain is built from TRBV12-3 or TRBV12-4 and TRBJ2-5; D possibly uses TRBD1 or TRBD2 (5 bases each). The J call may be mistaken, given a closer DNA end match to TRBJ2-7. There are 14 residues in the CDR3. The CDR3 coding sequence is TGTGCCAGCGCTAGAGAGGGGACGGGCTACGAGCAGTACTTC. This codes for CASAREGTGYEQYF.

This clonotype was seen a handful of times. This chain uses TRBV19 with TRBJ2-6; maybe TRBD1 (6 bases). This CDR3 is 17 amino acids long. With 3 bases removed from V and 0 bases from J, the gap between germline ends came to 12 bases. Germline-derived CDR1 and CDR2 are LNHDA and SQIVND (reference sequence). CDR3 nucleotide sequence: TGTGCCAGTAGTATTTTTGGGACAAACTCTGGGGCCAACGTCCTGACTTTC. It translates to CASSIFGTNSGANVLTF.

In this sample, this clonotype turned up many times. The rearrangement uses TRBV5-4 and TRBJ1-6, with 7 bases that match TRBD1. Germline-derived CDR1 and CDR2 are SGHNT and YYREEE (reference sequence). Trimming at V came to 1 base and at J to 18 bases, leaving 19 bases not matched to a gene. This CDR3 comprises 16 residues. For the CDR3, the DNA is TGTGCCAGCAGCTTGTGGACAGGCCCCGCCAACTCCCTCCCCCACTTT. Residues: CASSLWTGPANSLPHF.

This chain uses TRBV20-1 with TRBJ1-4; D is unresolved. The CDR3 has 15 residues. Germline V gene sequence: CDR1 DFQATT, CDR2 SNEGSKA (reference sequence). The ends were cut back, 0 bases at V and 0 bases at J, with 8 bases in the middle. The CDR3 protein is CSAREVGATNEKLFF. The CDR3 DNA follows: TGCAGTGCTAGAGAAGTCGGGGCAACTAATGAAAAACTGTTTTTT.

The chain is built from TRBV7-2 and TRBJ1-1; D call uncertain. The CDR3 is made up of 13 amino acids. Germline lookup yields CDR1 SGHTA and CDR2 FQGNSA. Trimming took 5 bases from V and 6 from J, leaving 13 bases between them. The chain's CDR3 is CASSQPGVPEAFF. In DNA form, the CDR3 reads TGTGCCAGCAGCCAACCGGGTGTTCCTGAAGCTTTCTTT.

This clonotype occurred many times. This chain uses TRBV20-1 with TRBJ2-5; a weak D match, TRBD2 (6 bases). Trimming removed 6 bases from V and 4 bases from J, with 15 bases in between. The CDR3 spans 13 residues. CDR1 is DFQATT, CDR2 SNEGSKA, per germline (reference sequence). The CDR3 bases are TGCAGTGCCGGGGACGGGGGATCAGAGACCCAGTACTTC. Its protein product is CSAGDGGSETQYF.

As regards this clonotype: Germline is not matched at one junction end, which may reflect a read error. The CDR3 bases are TGTGCCAGCAGCCAAGATCGTGTCGGCAGTTCCTACGGGCAGTACTTC. Its translation is CASSQDRVGSSYGQYF. The chain is built from TRBV7-2 and TRBJ2-7; D unclear. The CDR3 covers 16 residues. Germline V gives CDR1 SGHTA, CDR2 FQGNSA.

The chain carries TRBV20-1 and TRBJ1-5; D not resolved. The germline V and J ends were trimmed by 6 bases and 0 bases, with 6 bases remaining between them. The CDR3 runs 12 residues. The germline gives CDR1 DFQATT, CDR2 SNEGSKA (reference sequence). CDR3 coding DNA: TGCAGTGCAGTGCTTAGCAATCAGCCCCAGCATTTT. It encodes CSAVLSNQPQHF.

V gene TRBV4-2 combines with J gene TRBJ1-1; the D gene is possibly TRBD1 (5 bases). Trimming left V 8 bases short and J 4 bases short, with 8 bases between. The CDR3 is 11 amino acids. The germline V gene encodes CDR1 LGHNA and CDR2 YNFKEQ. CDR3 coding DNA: TGTGCCAGCTCTGGGGCCACTGAAGCTTTCTTT. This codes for CASSGATEAFF.

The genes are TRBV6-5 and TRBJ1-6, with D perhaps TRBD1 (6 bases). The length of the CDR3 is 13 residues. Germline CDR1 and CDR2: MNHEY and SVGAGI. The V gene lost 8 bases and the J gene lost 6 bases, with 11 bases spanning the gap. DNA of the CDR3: TGTGCCAGCTTAACAGGGAGTAATTCACCCCTCCACTTT. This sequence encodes CASLTGSNSPLHF.

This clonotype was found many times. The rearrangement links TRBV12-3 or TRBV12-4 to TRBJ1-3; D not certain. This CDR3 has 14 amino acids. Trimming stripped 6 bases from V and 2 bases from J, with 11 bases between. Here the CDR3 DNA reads TGTGCCAGCAGACGGACGACGGCTGGAAACACCATATATTTT. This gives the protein CASRRTTAGNTIYF.

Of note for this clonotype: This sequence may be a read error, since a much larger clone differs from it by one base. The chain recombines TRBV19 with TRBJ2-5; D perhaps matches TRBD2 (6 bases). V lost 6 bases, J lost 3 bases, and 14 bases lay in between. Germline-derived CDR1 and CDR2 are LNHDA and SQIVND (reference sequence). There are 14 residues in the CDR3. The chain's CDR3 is CASRASVGEETQYF. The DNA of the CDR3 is TGTGCCAGTAGGGCTAGCGTTGGGGAAGAGACCCAGTACTTC.

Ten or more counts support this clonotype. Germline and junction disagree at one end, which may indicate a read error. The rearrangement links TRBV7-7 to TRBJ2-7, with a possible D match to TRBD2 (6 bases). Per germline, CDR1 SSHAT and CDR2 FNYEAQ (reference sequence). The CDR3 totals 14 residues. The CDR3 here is CASSLAEGPYEQYF. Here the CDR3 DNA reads TGTGCTAGCAGCTTAGCGGAAGGGCCTTACGAGCAGTACTTC.